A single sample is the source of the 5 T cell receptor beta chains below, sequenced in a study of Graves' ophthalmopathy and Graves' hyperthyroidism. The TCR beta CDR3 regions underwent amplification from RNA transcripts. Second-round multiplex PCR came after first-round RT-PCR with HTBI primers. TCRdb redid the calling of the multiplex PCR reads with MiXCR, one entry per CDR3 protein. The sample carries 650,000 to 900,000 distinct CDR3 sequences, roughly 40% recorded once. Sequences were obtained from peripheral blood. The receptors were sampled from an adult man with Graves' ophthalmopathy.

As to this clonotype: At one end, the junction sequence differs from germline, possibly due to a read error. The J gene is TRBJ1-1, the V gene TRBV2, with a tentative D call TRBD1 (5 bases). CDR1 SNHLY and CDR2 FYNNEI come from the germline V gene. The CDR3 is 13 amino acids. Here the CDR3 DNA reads TGTGCCATCAGTGAACCCGGGGGTAATGAAGCTTTCTTT. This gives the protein CAISEPGGNEAFF. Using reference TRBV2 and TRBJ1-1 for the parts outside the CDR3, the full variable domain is EPEVTQTPSHQVTQMGQEVILRCVPISNHLYFYWYRQILGQKVEFLVSFYNNEISEKSEIFDDQFSVERPDGSNFTLKIRSTKLEDSAMYFCAISEPGGNEAFFGQGTRLTVV.

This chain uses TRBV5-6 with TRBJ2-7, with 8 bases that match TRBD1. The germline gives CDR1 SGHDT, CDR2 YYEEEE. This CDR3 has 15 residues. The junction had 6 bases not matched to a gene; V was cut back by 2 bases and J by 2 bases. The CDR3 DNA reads TGTGCCAGCAGCTTTAAGGGGACAGGAGCCTACGAGCAGTACTTC. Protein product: CASSFKGTGAYEQYF. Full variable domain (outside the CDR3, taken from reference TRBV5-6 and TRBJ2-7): DAGVTQSPTHLIKTRGQQVTLRCSPKSGHDTVSWYQQALGQGPQFIFQYYEEEERQRGNFPDRFSGHQFPNYSSELNVNALLLGDSALYLCASSFKGTGAYEQYFGPGTRLTVT.

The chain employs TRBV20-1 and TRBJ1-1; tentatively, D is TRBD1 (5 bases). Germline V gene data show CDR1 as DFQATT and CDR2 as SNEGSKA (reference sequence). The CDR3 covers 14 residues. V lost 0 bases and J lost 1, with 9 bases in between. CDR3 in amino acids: CSARDQGANTEAFF. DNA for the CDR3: TGCAGTGCTAGAGATCAAGGGGCGAACACTGAAGCTTTCTTT.

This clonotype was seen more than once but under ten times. The CDR3 loop reads CAISLLGTTTDTQYF. CDR3 nucleotides: TGTGCCATCAGTTTACTCGGGACAACCACAGATACGCAGTATTTT. V and J are TRBV10-3 and TRBJ2-3, with D possibly being TRBD1 (6 bases). The CDR3 is 15 amino acids. Germline V gives CDR1 ENHRY, CDR2 SYGVKD. V was cut by 5 bases and J by 2 bases, with 14 bases left in between.

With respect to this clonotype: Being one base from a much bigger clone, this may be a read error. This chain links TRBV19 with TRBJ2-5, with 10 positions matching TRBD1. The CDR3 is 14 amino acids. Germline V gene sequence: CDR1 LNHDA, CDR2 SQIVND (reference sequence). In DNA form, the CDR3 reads TGTGCCAGTAGTAGGACAGGGGGTGACGAGACCCAGAACTTC. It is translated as CASSRTGGDETQNF.